The 12 T cell receptor beta chains in this list originate from one sample, sequenced in a study of CD8 T cells in ankylosing spondylitis. General study points: Several highly homologous variants made up a TCR beta motif that seemed to typify ankylosing spondylitis blood.

No antigen has been assigned to these receptors. TCRdb passed the 5' RACE reads through MiXCR, listing each CDR3 protein once. Among over 600,000 distinct CDR3 sequences listed, roughly 19% were seen once. Input material: blood, either unsorted or a sorted T cell fraction (not recorded which). The receptors stem from a male donor with ankylosing spondylitis.

This clonotype was counted a few times. V is TRBV5-1 and J is TRBJ2-5, with D tentatively TRBD2 (5 bases). CDR3 length: 14 amino acids. Germline values: CDR1 SGHRS, CDR2 YFSETQ. Trimming shortened V by 3 bases and J by 9 bases, and 18 bases separated the two germline ends. DNA for the CDR3: TGCGCCAGCAGCTCAATGGACGGGAAGTCAGCCCAGTACTTC. Translating gives CASSSMDGKSAQYF.

This clonotype was seen more than once but under ten times. The chain combines TRBV20-1 with TRBJ2-1; 16 nucleotides align to TRBD2. From germline, CDR1 is DFQATT and CDR2 SNEGSKA (reference sequence). V dropped 6 bases and J dropped 1; count of bases not matched to a gene: 6. The CDR3 contains 17 residues. The CDR3 DNA reads as TGCAGTGCCACCGGGACTAGCGGGGGGGCTTCCTACAATGAGCAGTTCTTC. Protein sequence: CSATGTSGGASYNEQFF.

This clonotype was seen repeatedly, ten times or more. The V gene is TRBV4-1, the J gene TRBJ1-5, with TRBD1 matching over 7 bases. CDR1 and CDR2 from the germline V gene are MGHRA and YSYEKL. With V trimmed by 3 bases and J by 0 bases, 11 bases remained unmatched. The CDR3 runs to 18 residues. For the CDR3, the DNA is TGCGCCAGCAGCCAGGGGGATGGGACAGCTTATAGCAATCAGCCCCAGCATTTT. Its protein product is CASSQGDGTAYSNQPQHF.

This clonotype turned up a few times. The chain couples TRBV7-6 to TRBJ2-7; D unresolved. V lost 2 bases to trimming and J lost 5 bases, with 4 bases between them. This CDR3 comprises 11 residues. CDR1 SGHVS and CDR2 FNYEAQ come from the germline V gene. The CDR3 spells CASSLYDEQYF. The DNA of the CDR3 is TGTGCCAGCAGCTTATATGACGAGCAGTACTTC. Supplemented by reference TRBV7-6 and TRBJ2-7, the full variable domain reads GAGVSQSPRYKVTKRGQDVALRCDPISGHVSLYWYRQALGQGPEFLTYFNYEAQQDKSGLPNDRFSAERPEGSISTLTIQRTEQRDSAMYRCASSLYDEQYFGPGTRLTVT.

The genes are TRBV20-1 and TRBJ2-7, with unresolved D. The germline V gene has CDR1 DFQATT and CDR2 SNEGSKA (reference sequence). V was clipped by 5 bases and J by 1 base, with 6 bases between them. The CDR3 is 11 amino acids. CDR3 in amino acids: CSAVTSYEQYF. In DNA, the CDR3 is TGCAGTGCTGTTACTTCCTACGAGCAGTACTTC.

This clonotype has only a few counts. The chain recombines TRBV11-2 with TRBJ2-3; tentative D call: TRBD1 (6 bases). The germline V gene encodes CDR1 SGHAT and CDR2 FQNNGV. With 5 bases removed from V and 3 bases from J, the gap between germline ends came to 12 bases. There are 14 residues in the CDR3. This CDR3 is CASSLRTATDTQYF. CDR3 sequence (DNA): TGTGCCAGCAGCCTGAGGACAGCTACAGATACGCAGTATTTT.

J is TRBJ2-2 and V is TRBV27; 7 positions match TRBD2. Germline trimming cut 2 bases from V and 6 bases from J; bases unmatched to any gene: 6. The CDR3 loop spans 15 amino acids. The germline CDR1 and CDR2 sequences are MNHEY and SMNVEV (reference sequence). The CDR3 is CASSLESGVAGELFF. CDR3 nucleotide sequence: TGTGCCAGCAGTTTAGAGAGCGGGGTGGCCGGGGAGCTGTTTTTT.

This clonotype has just a few counts. This chain connects TRBV7-9 to TRBJ2-1; D not certain. This CDR3 spans 12 amino acids. Between the trimmed V and J ends, which lost 1 base and 9 bases, there was a span of 7 bases. Germline V gene lookup returns CDR1 SEHNR and CDR2 FQNEAQ (reference sequence). The CDR3: CASSLGLGEQFF. CDR3 DNA: TGTGCCAGCAGCTTAGGTCTGGGTGAGCAGTTCTTC.

The chain has TRBV5-5 and TRBJ1-4; D not certain. This CDR3 region has 16 residues. The germline V gene has CDR1 SGHKS and CDR2 YYEKEE (reference sequence). Trimming pared 0 bases from V and 0 bases from J, leaving 9 bases between. CDR3 loop: CASSLGPGATNEKLFF. The CDR3 DNA reads as TGTGCCAGCAGCTTGGGACCGGGCGCAACTAATGAAAAACTGTTTTTT.

The V gene is TRBV7-2, the J gene TRBJ2-7; 9 bases match TRBD2. V dropped 1 base and J dropped 6; count of bases not matched to a gene: 10. Germline V gene data show CDR1 as SGHTA and CDR2 as FQGNSA. The CDR3 runs 16 residues. CDR3 coding DNA: TGTGCCAGCAGCTTAGGCCTAGCGGGACTCATGGGCGAGCAGTACTTC. Translation: CASSLGLAGLMGEQYF.

In this sample, this clonotype turned up many times. This chain connects TRBV29-1 to TRBJ2-3; 7 bases are shared with TRBD2. Per germline, CDR1 SQVTM and CDR2 ANQGSEA. V lost 7 bases to trimming and J lost 6 bases; unmatched junction nucleotides: 10. The CDR3 extends over 13 amino acids. CDR3 amino acids: CSAGGLGSDTQYF. Here the CDR3 DNA reads TGCAGCGCCGGAGGACTAGGCTCGGATACGCAGTATTTT.

This clonotype has a count of ten or more. Here the CDR3 reads CASSPMNTGELFF. The CDR3 DNA sequence: TGTGCCAGCAGCCCCATGAACACCGGGGAGCTGTTTTTT. The chain has TRBV7-9 and TRBJ2-2; D unclear. This CDR3 spans 13 amino acids. Trimming left V 5 bases short and J 1 base short, with 5 bases between. CDR1 and CDR2 from the germline V gene are SEHNR and FQNEAQ (reference sequence).